This T cell receptor (beta chain) was observed in a study of long-term antiretroviral therapy in people with HIV. V was shortened by 2 bases and J by 3 bases, with 8 bases between the two germline ends. Germline values: CDR1 SGHRS, CDR2 YFSETQ. This CDR3 contains 14 residues. At minimum, one pre-ART and two post-ART PBMC samples were obtained from each donor. Each HIV participant was treated in the United States. Samples were assayed with immunoSEQ v3.0 at survey level. Clones were sequenced by immunoSEQ multiplex PCR, and TCRdb holds only the in-frame ones, with some missing. Of fewer than 20,000 clones in the sample, 76% were seen once.

The sequence was collected from a woman aged 45-59 years with HIV. The sample in question was unsorted PBMCs, obtained 2.5 years before starting antiretroviral therapy. V usage is TRBV5-1 and J usage is TRBJ2-2; unclear D gene. CDR3 sequence: CASSFKGDTGELFF. CDR3 nucleotides: TGCGCCAGCAGCTTTAAAGGAGACACCGGGGAGCTGTTTTTT.